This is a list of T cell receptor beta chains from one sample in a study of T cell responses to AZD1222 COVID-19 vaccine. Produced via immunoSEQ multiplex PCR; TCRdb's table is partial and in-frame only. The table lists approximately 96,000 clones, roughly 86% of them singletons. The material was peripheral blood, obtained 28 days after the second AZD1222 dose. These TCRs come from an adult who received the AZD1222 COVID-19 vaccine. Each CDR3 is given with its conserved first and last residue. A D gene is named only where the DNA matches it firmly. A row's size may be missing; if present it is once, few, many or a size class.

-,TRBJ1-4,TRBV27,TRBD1,TGTGCCAGCAGTTCGGACAGGGCGAGTAGGGAAAAACTGTTTTTT,CASSSDRASREKLFF
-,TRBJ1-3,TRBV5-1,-,TGCGCCAGCAGCCTGGGGGTGTCTGGAAACACCATATATTTT,CASSLGVSGNTIYF
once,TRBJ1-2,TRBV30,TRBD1,TGTGCCTGGAGCCGACAGGGAAACTATGGGGGCTACACCTTC,CAWSRQGNYGGYTF
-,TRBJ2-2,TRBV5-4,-,TGTGCCAGCACCCCGTCACGGGGTGAGACCGGGGAGCTGTTTTTT,CASTPSRGETGELFF
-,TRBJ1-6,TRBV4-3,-,TGCGCCAGCAGCTTTCTCCGACAGGCGGCTTCACCCCTCCACTTT,CASSFLRQAASPLHF
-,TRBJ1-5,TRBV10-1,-,TGCGCCAGCAGCGAAAATTATAGCAATCAGCCCCAGCATTTT,CASSENYSNQPQHF
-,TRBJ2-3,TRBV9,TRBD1,TGTGCCAGCAGCGTAGAAGGGACAGGGGGCGATACGCAGTATTTT,CASSVEGTGGDTQYF
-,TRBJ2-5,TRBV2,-,TGTGCCAGCAAGAGGGAAGACCTCCAAGAGACCCAGTACTTC,CASKREDLQETQYF
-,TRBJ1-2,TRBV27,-,TGTGCCACAGCAAGGTCGATACAGGCGACTAACTATGGCTACACCTTC,CATARSIQATNYGYTF
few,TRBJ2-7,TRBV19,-,TGTGCCAGTAGTATTGACCAGGGATTGTCCTACGAGCAGTACTTC,CASSIDQGLSYEQYF
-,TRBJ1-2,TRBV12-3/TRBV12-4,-,TGTGCCAGCAGCCTGGGACGGTATGGCTACACCTTC,CASSLGRYGYTF
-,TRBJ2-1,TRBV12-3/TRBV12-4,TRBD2,TGTGCCAGCAGTTTAGGGCTAGCGGGAGAGCAGTTCTTC,CASSLGLAGEQFF
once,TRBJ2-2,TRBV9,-,TGTGCCAGCAGCCCCCGTGGGGAGCTGTTTTTT,CASSPRGELFF
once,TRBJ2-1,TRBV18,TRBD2,TGTGCCAGCTCACCCGCCCCCGGGATACTAGCGGGGGGGCCGGGTGAGCAGTTCTTC,CASSPAPGILAGGPGEQFF
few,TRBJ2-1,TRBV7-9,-,TGTGCCAGCAGCTCCCAGCAGGGATACAATGAGCAGTTCTTC,CASSSQQGYNEQFF
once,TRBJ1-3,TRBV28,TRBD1,TGTGCCAGCAGTGCCGGACAGGTCTCTGGAAACACCATATATTTT,CASSAGQVSGNTIYF
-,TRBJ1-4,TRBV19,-,TGTGCCAGTAGTAGCACAGGGAGTGAAAAACTGTTTTTT,CASSSTGSEKLFF